These 25 T cell receptor beta chains originate from one sample sequenced in a study of T-cell reconstitution after alpha-beta-depleted transplantation in children. Preparation of the TCRbeta library was carried out with unique molecular identifiers. TCRdb analysed the PCR reads with MiXCR anew, one entry per CDR3 protein. Of 200,000 or so distinct CDR3 sequences listed, 6.3% are singletons. Sequenced material: PBMCs, taken before TCRalphabeta/CD19-depleted stem cell transplant. The receptors come from a girl under three years old with combined immunodeficiency, due to receive a stem cell transplant.

The chain is built from TRBV18 and TRBJ2-5, with 13 bases that match TRBD2. With 3 bases clipped from V and 3 bases from J, the junction kept 4 bases outside the gene matches. Germline assignment: CDR1 KGHSH and CDR2 LQKENI. This CDR3 is built from 16 residues. For the CDR3, the DNA is TGTGCCAGCTCACCCGGACTAGCGGGGGCTGAAGAGACCCAGTACTTC. Translation gives CASSPGLAGAEETQYF.

The table lists this clonotype with many counts. The chain uses TRBV5-8 and TRBJ2-1; tentatively, D is TRBD2 (5 bases). Germline assignment: CDR1 SGHTS and CDR2 YDEGEE. Trimming cost V 7 bases and J 2 bases, with 13 bases left between them. The length of the CDR3 is 14 residues. Here the CDR3 reads CASRRGGPYNEQFF. The CDR3 nucleotides read TGTGCCAGCCGTCGTGGCGGGCCCTACAATGAGCAGTTCTTC.

This clonotype was seen repeatedly, ten times or more. The chain's CDR3 is CASSFSQGMGYEQYF. The CDR3, as DNA: TGTGCCAGCAGTTTCTCCCAGGGGATGGGCTACGAGCAGTACTTC. The chain combines TRBV13 with TRBJ2-7; a possible D gene is TRBD1 (6 bases). Trimming removed 6 bases at V and 3 bases at J, with 18 bases between. CDR3 length: 15 amino acids. Germline lookup yields CDR1 PRHDT and CDR2 FYEKMQ (reference sequence).

This clonotype was seen a handful of times. The chain is built from TRBV4-1 and TRBJ2-7; D gene ambiguous. The V end was cut by 0 bases, the J end by 5 bases, with 8 bases between. This CDR3 is 13 amino acids long. Germline V gene lookup returns CDR1 MGHRA and CDR2 YSYEKL. The CDR3 region has the DNA TGCGCCAGCAGCCAAGAACGCCTCCACGAGCAGTACTTC. Protein: CASSQERLHEQYF.

This clonotype came up a few times. This chain uses TRBV29-1 with TRBJ2-1; D is undetermined. The CDR3 is made up of 15 amino acids. V was shortened by 4 bases and J by 5 bases, with 18 bases between the two germline ends. The V gene's germline CDR1 is SQVTM and CDR2 ANQGSEA. CDR3 bases: TGCAGCGTTGTTACCAAGCCGTACTTAAACAATGAGCAGTTCTTC. Translation: CSVVTKPYLNNEQFF.

Many counts were recorded for this clonotype. The CDR3 reads CASSGGLHTEAFF. The CDR3, as DNA: TGTGCCAGCAGTGGGGGACTGCACACTGAAGCTTTCTTT. The V call is TRBV6-2 or TRBV6-3, the J call TRBJ1-1, with D perhaps TRBD1 (5 bases). V lost 5 bases and J 3 bases, leaving 10 bases between the germline ends. The CDR3 spans 13 residues. Per germline, CDR1 MNHEY and CDR2 SVGEGT.

This clonotype has at least ten counts. V and J are TRBV7-2 and TRBJ1-5; D ambiguous. V was pared by 5 bases and J by 7 bases, with 12 bases between. Germline-derived CDR1 and CDR2 are SGHTA and FQGNSA. This CDR3 comprises 13 residues. The CDR3 DNA sequence: TGTGCCAGCAGCCAGGAACGGCGGCAGCCCCAGCATTTT. This gives the protein CASSQERRQPQHF.

This clonotype is judged medium-sized. J is TRBJ1-1 and V is TRBV20-1; no reliable D call. CDR3 length: 11 residues. The V and J ends lost 5 bases and 5 bases respectively, with 9 bases between them. The germline gives CDR1 DFQATT, CDR2 SNEGSKA (reference sequence). CDR3 loop: CSAYMGTEAFF. The DNA for the CDR3 is TGCAGTGCTTATATGGGGACTGAAGCTTTCTTT.

The V and J genes are TRBV12-3 or TRBV12-4 and TRBJ1-2; D is uncertain. The CDR3 extends over 17 amino acids. With 5 bases removed from V and 8 bases from J, the gap between germline ends came to 27 bases. The DNA for the CDR3 is TGTGCCAGCAGTCCGACCCACAAAAGGGCTTCCTCGAGGGGCTACACCTTC. This sequence encodes CASSPTHKRASSRGYTF.

This clonotype occurred many times. The chain is built from TRBV7-9 and TRBJ1-1; unclear D gene. V gave up 6 bases and J gave up 1 base, with 9 bases separating them. The CDR3 has 13 amino acids. CDR1 is SEHNR, CDR2 FQNEAQ, per germline (reference sequence). CDR3 DNA: TGTGCCAGCAGTTTTGGGGAGAACACTGAAGCTTTCTTT. Its protein is CASSFGENTEAFF.

This clonotype has a count of ten or more. V is TRBV24-1 and J is TRBJ2-3, with 7 bases lining up with TRBD1. V shed 4 bases and J 5 bases; nucleotides not matched to a gene: 8. This CDR3 region has 15 residues. Germline V gene lookup returns CDR1 KGHDR and CDR2 SFDVKD. CDR3 DNA: TGTGCCACCAGTGAACCAGGGGGAGCAAGAGATACGCAGTATTTT. It is translated as CATSEPGGARDTQYF.

In its sample, this clonotype was seen many times. The CDR3 DNA sequence: TGTGCCAGCAGCCCTTCGTCCGGGTACAATGAGCAGTTCTTC. It translates to CASSPSSGYNEQFF. This chain links TRBV11-3 with TRBJ2-1; no reliable D call. Between the trimmed V and J ends, which lost 5 bases and 4 bases, there was a span of 12 bases. The CDR3 totals 14 residues. Germline V gives CDR1 SGHNT, CDR2 YENEEA. The entire variable domain, with the rest obtained from reference TRBV11-3 and TRBJ2-1, is as follows: EAGVVQSPRYKIIEKKQPVAFWCNPISGHNTLYWYLQNLGQGPELLIRYENEEAVDDSQLPKDRFSAERLKGVDSTLKIQPAELGDSAVYLCASSPSSGYNEQFFGPGTRLTVL.

This clonotype was counted at least ten times. The J gene is TRBJ2-1, the V gene TRBV7-7; D might be TRBD1 (5 bases). CDR1 and CDR2 from the germline V gene are SSHAT and FNYEAQ (reference sequence). Trimming took off 4 bases at V and 0 bases at J, with 10 bases between the two ends. The CDR3 covers 15 residues. CDR3 DNA: TGTGCCAGCAGCTCCGGGCAGGGCTCCTACAATGAGCAGTTCTTC. As protein: CASSSGQGSYNEQFF.

The CDR3 nucleotides are TGTGCCAGCAGCCAGAGGGGGCTAGTTACTACTTCGGGAGAGACCCAGTACTTC. Translated: CASSQRGLVTTSGETQYF. The chain couples TRBV11-2 to TRBJ2-5; 7 nucleotides match TRBD1. The V and J ends lost 5 bases and 4 bases, in that order; junction bases with no gene match: 19. Looked up from germline, CDR1 is SGHAT and CDR2 is FQNNGV. This CDR3 contains 18 residues. Complete variable domain (other parts from reference TRBV11-2 and TRBJ2-5): EAGVAQSPRYKIIEKRQSVAFWCNPISGHATLYWYQQILGQGPKLLIQFQNNGVVDDSQLPKDRFSAERLKGVDSTLKIQPAKLEDSAVYLCASSQRGLVTTSGETQYFGPGTRLLVL.

This clonotype was seen many times. The chain is built from TRBV6-6 and TRBJ1-6; the match to TRBD1 covers 8 bases. The germline gives CDR1 MNHNY, CDR2 SVGAGI (reference sequence). This CDR3 comprises 13 residues. J lost 8 bases, V lost 5 bases, and 2 bases had no gene match. The CDR3 spells CASSPDRDSPLHF. CDR3 nucleotide sequence: TGTGCCAGCAGTCCGGACAGGGATTCACCCCTCCACTTT.

This clonotype has a count of ten or more. The CDR3 sequence is CASSQVHIPGDEQYF. The DNA of the CDR3 is TGCGCCAGCAGCCAAGTCCACATTCCAGGTGACGAGCAGTACTTC. The V gene is TRBV4-1, the J gene TRBJ2-7, with no clear D. V was shortened by 1 base and J by 5 bases, with 15 bases between the two germline ends. The CDR3 has 15 residues. The V gene's germline CDR1 is MGHRA and CDR2 YSYEKL.

The rearrangement uses TRBV4-3 and TRBJ1-2; no firm D call. V lost 1 base to trimming and J lost 0 bases, with 9 bases between them. Germline loops: CDR1 LGHNA, CDR2 YSLEER. The CDR3 consists of 15 residues. The CDR3 DNA is TGCGCCAGCAGCCAAGTGTCAGCGTCTAACTATGGCTACACCTTC. This sequence encodes CASSQVSASNYGYTF.

This clonotype was found many times. The V gene is TRBV29-1, the J gene TRBJ1-5, with D perhaps matching TRBD1 (5 bases). The germline CDR1 and CDR2 sequences are SQVTM and ANQGSEA. There are 12 residues in the CDR3. V lost 4 bases and J lost 1, with 5 bases in between. The CDR3 nucleotides are TGCAGCGTTGGGGACAGCAATCAGCCCCAGCATTTT. This sequence encodes CSVGDSNQPQHF.

At least ten counts were recorded for this clonotype. The chain couples TRBV5-1 to TRBJ1-1, with D unclear. Germline values: CDR1 SGHRS, CDR2 YFSETQ. The CDR3 totals 18 residues. Deletions cut 5 bases from V and 1 base from J, with 24 bases between. The CDR3 is CASRLGSGWTLTNTEAFF. DNA of the CDR3: TGCGCCAGCAGGTTAGGAAGTGGCTGGACCCTGACGAACACTGAAGCTTTCTTT.

The table lists this clonotype with many counts. This chain connects TRBV28 to TRBJ1-6; a weak D match, TRBD1 (5 bases). The germline CDR1 and CDR2 sequences are MDHEN and SYDVKM. V lost 7 bases, J lost 7 bases, and 20 bases lay in between. The CDR3 consists of 16 residues. In DNA, the CDR3 is TGTGCCAGCACACGAGGGGTGGACGGTATCAATTCACCCCTCCACTTT. Translation gives CASTRGVDGINSPLHF.

This clonotype has ten or more counts. The rearrangement links TRBV6-4 to TRBJ2-2; D is uncertain. The V gene lost 5 bases and the J gene lost 0 bases, with 16 bases spanning the gap. The CDR3 extends over 17 amino acids. Germline-derived CDR1 and CDR2 are MRHNA and SNTAGT. CDR3 sequence reads: CASSSGPLIANTGELFF. For the CDR3, the DNA is TGTGCCAGCAGTTCAGGTCCTTTAATCGCGAACACCGGGGAGCTGTTTTTT.

There are many counts of this clonotype. The chain joins TRBV7-6 to TRBJ2-2; 10 nucleotides align to TRBD2. Trimming took 8 bases from V and 4 from J; bases not matched to a gene: 7. The CDR3 consists of 15 residues. CDR1 and CDR2 from the germline V gene are SGHVS and FNYEAQ. The CDR3: CASSWTSGITGELFF. CDR3 DNA: TGTGCCAGCTCCTGGACTAGCGGAATCACCGGGGAGCTGTTTTTT.

This clonotype was detected many times. J is TRBJ2-1 and V is TRBV7-3, with 8 bases matching TRBD2. The germline V gene encodes CDR1 SGHTA and CDR2 FQGTGA. V trimming: 5 bases; J trimming: 4 bases; junction bases outside the gene matches: 7. The CDR3 extends over 15 amino acids. CDR3: CASSPGLALYNEQFF. CDR3 in DNA: TGTGCCAGCAGCCCCGGACTAGCCTTGTACAATGAGCAGTTCTTC. Based on the CDR3 plus reference TRBV7-3 and TRBJ2-1, the full variable domain is GAGVSQTPSNKVTEKGKYVELRCDPISGHTALYWYRQSLGQGPEFLIYFQGTGAADDSGLPNDRFFAVRPEGSVSTLKIQRTERGDSAVYLCASSPGLALYNEQFFGPGTRLTVL.

The CDR3 spells CSVVRRGGTGHTEAFF. CDR3 in DNA: TGCAGCGTGGTTAGGCGTGGTGGAACAGGACACACTGAAGCTTTCTTT. This chain links TRBV29-1 with TRBJ1-1; possible D gene TRBD1, 5 bases. Looked up from germline, CDR1 is SQVTM and CDR2 is ANQGSEA. Trimming stripped 6 bases from V and 3 bases from J, with 23 bases between. The CDR3 length is 16 residues.

This clonotype has a single count. The CDR3 region has the DNA TGTGCCAGCAGCCTGGGACAGGCGCGATTTCACACTGAAGCTTTCTTT. Encoded protein: CASSLGQARFHTEAFF. The chain has TRBV7-9 and TRBJ1-1, with 8 bases aligning to TRBD1. CDR3 length: 16 residues. V was pared by 5 bases and J by 3 bases, with 11 bases of the junction left unmatched. Germline CDR1 reads SEHNR; CDR2 reads FQNEAQ (reference sequence).